This T cell receptor beta chain was profiled in a study of T cells in Graves' hyperthyroidism and ophthalmopathy. Looking at the study overall: Once the initial diagnosis was made, peripheral blood was obtained before any treatment.

The V gene's germline CDR1 is LNHDA and CDR2 SQIVND (reference sequence). The CDR3 has 15 amino acids. V was clipped by 6 bases and J by 0 bases, with 13 bases between them. Findings of the study overall: Onset of ophthalmopathy came a median approximately 6.9 months after the model predicted it. Most thyroid clonotypes with frequency above 0.001 were detected in blood.

This clonotype was seen a handful of times. Its antigen is undetermined. Amplification of TCR beta CDR3 regions used RNA as the template. The HTBI primer set drove a first-round RT-PCR of the TCR CDR3. MiXCR, applied by TCRdb to the multiplex PCR reads, yields one record per CDR3 protein. The data hold some 490,000 distinct CDR3 sequences, with about 22% observed a single time. Ophthalmopathy cases met thresholds of Clinical Activity Score at least 3, NOSPECS grade at least 4 and duration under 3 months. The sequence was obtained from a woman between 65 and 79 years old with Graves' ophthalmopathy. The chain employs TRBV19 and TRBJ2-3, with D possibly TRBD2 on 6 matching bases. What was sequenced was blood. In DNA, the CDR3 is TGTGCCAGTAGCTTCAATGGGAGGAGCACAGATACGCAGTATTTT. Its translation: CASSFNGRSTDTQYF.